This T cell receptor (beta chain) was recorded in a study of monozygotic twins with inflammatory bowel disease. TCRdb reprocessed the 5' RACE reads, with one entry per CDR3 protein and no DNA. The sample includes about 300,000 distinct CDR3 sequences. The sample consisted of blood. This clonotype was sampled from a human donor with ulcerative colitis or Crohn's disease, or a healthy co-twin of an affected twin (not recorded which).

This chain's CDR3 is CAARGGRETQYF. J is TRBJ2-5 and V is TRBV6-5; TCRdb names TRBD1, which stays unverified in the absence of DNA. CDR1 MNHEY and CDR2 SVGAGI come from the germline V gene. The CDR3 contains 12 residues.